Below, 14 T cell receptor beta chains from the same sample are listed, as sequenced in a study of hypomethylating agent response in myelodysplastic syndrome. Clones were sequenced by immunoSEQ multiplex PCR, and TCRdb holds only the in-frame ones, with some missing. The data hold over 3,500 clones, with 84% observed a single time. The material sequenced was bone marrow, taken before or after starting hypomethylating agent treatment for myelodysplastic syndrome (not recorded which). These TCRs come from a human donor with myelodysplastic syndrome.

The chain joins TRBV5-4 to TRBJ1-2, with 10 bases aligning to TRBD1. CDR1 SGHNT and CDR2 YYREEE come from the germline V gene (reference sequence). This CDR3 region has 16 residues. V lost 4 bases to trimming and J lost 9 bases; unmatched junction nucleotides: 15. The CDR3 loop is CASSPSRTGGLGSYTF. CDR3 DNA: TGTGCCAGCAGCCCGAGTAGGACAGGGGGTCTAGGTAGCTACACCTTC. The whole variable domain, filled in from reference TRBV5-4 and TRBJ1-2, reads ETGVTQSPTHLIKTRGQQVTLRCSSQSGHNTVSWYQQALGQGPQFIFQYYREEENGRGNFPPRFSGLQFPNYSSELNVNALELDDSALYLCASSPSRTGGLGSYTFGSGTRLTVV.

The chain joins TRBV4-1 to TRBJ2-7, with D possibly matching TRBD2 (6 bases). The CDR3 is made up of 13 amino acids. The germline CDR1 and CDR2 sequences are MGHRA and YSYEKL. Trimming cost V 3 bases and J 2 bases, with 8 bases left between them. The CDR3 reads CASSQPGAYEQYF. The CDR3, as DNA: TGCGCCAGCAGCCAGCCGGGGGCCTACGAGCAGTACTTC.

The chain joins TRBV4-3 to TRBJ1-1; D uncertain. In germline, CDR1 is LGHNA, CDR2 YSLEER. The CDR3 runs 15 residues. The germline V and J ends were trimmed by 3 bases and 0 bases, with 11 bases remaining between them. The chain's CDR3 is CASSHALSMNTEAFF. In DNA form, the CDR3 reads TGCGCCAGCAGCCATGCCTTGTCCATGAACACTGAAGCTTTCTTT.

The chain combines TRBV7-3 with TRBJ2-3; D is perhaps TRBD2 (7 bases). Germline CDR1 SGHTA, CDR2 FQGTGA. This CDR3 is 14 amino acids long. The germline V and J ends were trimmed by 0 bases and 5 bases, with 9 bases remaining between them. CDR3 region: CASSLTGGGDTQYF. In DNA form, the CDR3 reads TGTGCCAGCAGCTTAACAGGGGGGGGAGATACGCAGTATTTT.

The count of this clone is one. The chain recombines TRBV7-6 with TRBJ2-5, with TRBD1 matching over 10 bases. CDR3 length: 15 amino acids. Germline V gene lookup returns CDR1 SGHVS and CDR2 FNYEAQ. V lost 9 bases, J lost 2 bases, and 9 bases stayed unmatched. DNA for the CDR3: TGTGCCAGTGCGGGACAGGGGCTGACACAAGAGACCCAGTACTTC. It translates to CASAGQGLTQETQYF. Combining the CDR3 with reference TRBV7-6 and TRBJ2-5 gives the whole variable domain GAGVSQSPRYKVTKRGQDVALRCDPISGHVSLYWYRQALGQGPEFLTYFNYEAQQDKSGLPNDRFSAERPEGSISTLTIQRTEQRDSAMYRCASAGQGLTQETQYFGPGTRLLVL.

The chain combines TRBV7-2 with TRBJ1-1; possible D gene TRBD1, 5 bases. V was clipped by 5 bases and J by 5 bases, with 21 bases between them. The germline CDR1 and CDR2 sequences are SGHTA and FQGNSA. The CDR3 loop spans 16 amino acids. CDR3 bases: TGTGCCAGCAGCCTCACTCCTGGGCCAGGGAAGACTGAAGCTTTCTTT. This sequence encodes CASSLTPGPGKTEAFF. Combining the CDR3 with reference TRBV7-2 and TRBJ1-1 gives the whole variable domain GAGVSQSPSNKVTEKGKDVELRCDPISGHTALYWYRQSLGQGLEFLIYFQGNSAPDKSGLPSDRFSAERTGGSVSTLTIQRTQQEDSAVYLCASSLTPGPGKTEAFFGQGTRLTVV.

This chain uses TRBV13 with TRBJ2-3, with TRBD1 identical over 7 bases. This CDR3 contains 14 residues. Germline V gives CDR1 PRHDT, CDR2 FYEKMQ (reference sequence). J gave up 6 bases and V 1 base, and 4 bases lay outside the gene matches. CDR3 nucleotide sequence: TGTGCCAGCAGCTTAGAGGGGGCCAGGGATACGCAGTATTTT. Residues: CASSLEGARDTQYF.

This clone was seen just once. The chain couples TRBV7-8 to TRBJ1-2; D unresolved. CDR1 is SGHVS, CDR2 FQNEAQ, per germline. The CDR3 extends over 14 amino acids. Trimming shortened V by 2 bases and J by 4 bases, and 11 bases separated the two germline ends. The CDR3 DNA follows: TGTGCCAGCAGCTTAAGGGTCTCGGGCTATGGCTACACCTTC. Protein: CASSLRVSGYGYTF.

The gene calls are TRBV11-2 and TRBJ1-2, with 10 nucleotides matching TRBD1. The CDR3 has 14 residues. V gave up 3 bases and J gave up 6 bases; unmatched junction bases: 4. From germline, CDR1 is SGHAT and CDR2 FQNNGV. The CDR3 protein is CASSLDRGVDGYTF. CDR3 nucleotides: TGTGCCAGCAGCTTGGACAGGGGGGTGGATGGCTACACCTTC.

This chain uses TRBV7-2 with TRBJ2-7; D unclear. This CDR3 region has 14 residues. V dropped 1 base and J dropped 2 bases, with 9 bases sitting between them. Germline V gives CDR1 SGHTA, CDR2 FQGNSA. The CDR3 loop reads CASSLVENAYEQYF. For the CDR3, the DNA is TGTGCCAGCAGCTTAGTAGAAAATGCCTACGAGCAGTACTTC.

The genes are TRBV9 and TRBJ1-4; TRBD1 might be the D (6 bases). The V end was cut by 4 bases, the J end by 3 bases, with 16 bases between. Germline CDR1 SGDLS, CDR2 YYNGEE. The CDR3 is 16 amino acids. CDR3 in DNA: TGTGCCAGCAGCCCTCGGGGGGGCGCGGCTAATGAAAAACTGTTTTTT. It codes for CASSPRGGAANEKLFF.

V usage is TRBV11-2 and J usage is TRBJ2-2; TRBD1 or TRBD2 may be the D gene (6 bases each). Per the germline V gene, CDR1 is SGHAT and CDR2 is FQNNGV. The V and J ends lost 2 bases and 6 bases respectively, with 19 bases between them. The CDR3 loop spans 17 amino acids. The CDR3 DNA reads as TGTGCCAGCAGCTTATCGGGGCTAGGGGGGACGGCCGGGGAGCTGTTTTTT. This translates into CASSLSGLGGTAGELFF.

The genes are TRBV7-8 and TRBJ2-7; D not resolved. V was shortened by 5 bases and J by 2 bases, with 13 bases between the two germline ends. CDR1 and CDR2 (germline): SGHVS, FQNEAQ. CDR3 length equals 14 residues. For the CDR3, the DNA is TGTGCCAGCAGCCCCCGTGAATACACCTACGAGCAGTACTTC. This translates into CASSPREYTYEQYF.

V and J are TRBV9 and TRBJ1-6, with 8 positions matching TRBD1. Germline CDR1 is SGDLS and CDR2 is YYNGEE. The CDR3 has 15 residues. Losses at the gene ends were 3 bases for V and 6 bases for J; bases not matched to a gene: 5. The CDR3 DNA reads TGTGCCAGCAGCGCCCAGGGGGCTCGTAATTCACCCCTCCACTTT. Amino acid sequence: CASSAQGARNSPLHF.